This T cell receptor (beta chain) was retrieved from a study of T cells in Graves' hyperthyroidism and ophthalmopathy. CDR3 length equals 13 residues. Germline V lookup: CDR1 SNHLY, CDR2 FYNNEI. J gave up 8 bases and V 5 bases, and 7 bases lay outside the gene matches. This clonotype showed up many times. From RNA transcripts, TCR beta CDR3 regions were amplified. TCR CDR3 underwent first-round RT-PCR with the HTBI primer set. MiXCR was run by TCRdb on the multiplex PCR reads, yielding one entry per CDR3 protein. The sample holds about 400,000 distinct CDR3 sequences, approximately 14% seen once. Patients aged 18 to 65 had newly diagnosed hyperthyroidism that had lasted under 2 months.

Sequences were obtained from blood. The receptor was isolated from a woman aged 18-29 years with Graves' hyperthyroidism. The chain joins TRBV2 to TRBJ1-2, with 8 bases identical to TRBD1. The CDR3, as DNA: TGTGCCAGCAGTCGACAGGGACAGGCCGGCTACACCTTC. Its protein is CASSRQGQAGYTF. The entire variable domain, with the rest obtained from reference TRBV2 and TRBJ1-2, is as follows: EPEVTQTPSHQVTQMGQEVILRCVPISNHLYFYWYRQILGQKVEFLVSFYNNEISEKSEIFDDQFSVERPDGSNFTLKIRSTKLEDSAMYFCASSRQGQAGYTFGSGTRLTVV.